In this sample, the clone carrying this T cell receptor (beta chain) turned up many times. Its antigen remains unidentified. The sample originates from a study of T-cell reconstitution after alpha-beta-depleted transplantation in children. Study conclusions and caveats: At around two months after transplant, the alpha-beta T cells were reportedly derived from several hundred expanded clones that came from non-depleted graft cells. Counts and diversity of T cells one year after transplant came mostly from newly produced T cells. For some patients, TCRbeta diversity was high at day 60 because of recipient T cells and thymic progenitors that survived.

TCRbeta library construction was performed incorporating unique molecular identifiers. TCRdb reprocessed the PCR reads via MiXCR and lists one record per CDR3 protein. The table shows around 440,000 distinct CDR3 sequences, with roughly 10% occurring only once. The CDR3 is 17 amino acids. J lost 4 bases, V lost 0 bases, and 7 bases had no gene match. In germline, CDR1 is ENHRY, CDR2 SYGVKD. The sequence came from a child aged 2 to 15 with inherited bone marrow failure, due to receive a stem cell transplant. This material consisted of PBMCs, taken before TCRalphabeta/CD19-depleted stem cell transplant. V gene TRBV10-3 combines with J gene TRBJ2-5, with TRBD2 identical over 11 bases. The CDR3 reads CAISESNSGRAGETQYF. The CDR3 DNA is TGTGCCATCAGTGAGTCGAATAGCGGGAGGGCCGGAGAGACCCAGTACTTC.